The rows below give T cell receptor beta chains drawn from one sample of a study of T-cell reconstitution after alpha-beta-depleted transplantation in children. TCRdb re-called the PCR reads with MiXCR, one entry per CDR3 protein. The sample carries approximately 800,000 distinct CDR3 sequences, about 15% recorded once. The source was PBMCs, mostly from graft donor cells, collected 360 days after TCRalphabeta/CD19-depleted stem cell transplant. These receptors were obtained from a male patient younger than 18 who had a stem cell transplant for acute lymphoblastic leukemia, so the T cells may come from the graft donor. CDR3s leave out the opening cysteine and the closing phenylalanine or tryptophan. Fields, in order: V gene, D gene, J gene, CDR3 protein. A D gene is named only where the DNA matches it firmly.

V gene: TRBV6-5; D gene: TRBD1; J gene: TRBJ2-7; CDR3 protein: ASSYRGQSTHEQY
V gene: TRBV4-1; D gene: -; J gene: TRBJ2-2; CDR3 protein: ASSQRVLTGELF
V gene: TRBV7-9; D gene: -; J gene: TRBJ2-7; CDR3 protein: ASSLSPGSQEQY
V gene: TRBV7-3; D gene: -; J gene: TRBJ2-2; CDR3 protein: ASSSDSKGGDRGTGELF
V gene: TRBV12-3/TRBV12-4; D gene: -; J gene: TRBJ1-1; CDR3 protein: ASSLWGRTEAF
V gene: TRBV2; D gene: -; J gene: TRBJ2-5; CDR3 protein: ASSSGTRETQY
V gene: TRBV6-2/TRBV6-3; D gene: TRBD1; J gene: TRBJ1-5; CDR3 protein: ASSSGTGHQPQH
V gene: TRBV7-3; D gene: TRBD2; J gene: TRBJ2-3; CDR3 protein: ASSPLMTSGTDTQY
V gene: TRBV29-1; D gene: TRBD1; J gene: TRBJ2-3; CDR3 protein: SVARTGTGTDTQY
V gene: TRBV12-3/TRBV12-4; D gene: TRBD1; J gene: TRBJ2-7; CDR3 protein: ASSTGQGVWEQY
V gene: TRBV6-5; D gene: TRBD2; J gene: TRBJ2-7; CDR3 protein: ASSYSGTSGTYEQY
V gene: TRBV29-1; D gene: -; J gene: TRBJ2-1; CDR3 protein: SVEDLNNEQF
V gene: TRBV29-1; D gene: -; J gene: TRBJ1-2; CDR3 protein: SVEIQYGYT
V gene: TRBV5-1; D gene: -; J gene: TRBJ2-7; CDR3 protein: ASSLFVTDAYEQY
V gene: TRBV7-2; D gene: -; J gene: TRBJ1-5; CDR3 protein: ASSLMGQSSNQPQH
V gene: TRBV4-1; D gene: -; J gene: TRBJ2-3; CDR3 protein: ASSQDAAEGWSTDTQY
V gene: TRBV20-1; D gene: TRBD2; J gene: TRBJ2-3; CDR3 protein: SAIAGGSTDTQY
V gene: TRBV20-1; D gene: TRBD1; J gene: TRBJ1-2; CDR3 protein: SASPQGVGYGYT
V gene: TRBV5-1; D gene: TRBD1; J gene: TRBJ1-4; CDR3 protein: ASRRTGVGEKLF
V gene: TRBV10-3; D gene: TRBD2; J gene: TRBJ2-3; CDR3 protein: ATTSGRATDTQY
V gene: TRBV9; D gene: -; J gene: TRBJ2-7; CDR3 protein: ASSEEDVAYEQY
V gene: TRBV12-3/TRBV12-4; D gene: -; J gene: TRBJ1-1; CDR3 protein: ASSFRGGNTEAF
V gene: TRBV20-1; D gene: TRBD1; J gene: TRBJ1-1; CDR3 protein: SARDPPTGWFIPNTEAF
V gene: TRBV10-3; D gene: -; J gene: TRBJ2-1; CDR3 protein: AISEQKGYNEQF
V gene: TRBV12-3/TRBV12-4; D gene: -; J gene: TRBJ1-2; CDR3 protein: ASSLGRRVANYGYT
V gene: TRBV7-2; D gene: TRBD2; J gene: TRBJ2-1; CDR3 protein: ASSLAGLANEQF
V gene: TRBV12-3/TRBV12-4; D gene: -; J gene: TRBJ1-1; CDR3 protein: ASSFGGGRRTEAF
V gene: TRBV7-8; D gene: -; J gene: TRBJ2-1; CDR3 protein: ASSLRTIV
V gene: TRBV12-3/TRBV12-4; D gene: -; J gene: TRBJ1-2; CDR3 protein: ASSFQTNYGYT
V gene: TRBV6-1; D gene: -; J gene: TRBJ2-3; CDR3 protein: ASSDRASPHTQY
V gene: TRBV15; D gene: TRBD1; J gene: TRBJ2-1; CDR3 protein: ATIPGQGRNEQF
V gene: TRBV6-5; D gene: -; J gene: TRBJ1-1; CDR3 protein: ASRRGGTEAF
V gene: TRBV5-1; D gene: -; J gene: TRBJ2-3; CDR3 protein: ASSYGDTREITQY